These 26 T cell receptor beta chains were sequenced from one sample in a study of post-analysis software for immune sequencing data. Study results and caveats: In patients, about five TRBV segments were more frequent than in controls, with TRBV5-6, TRBV5-1 and TRBV20-1 among them.

Their antigens remain unidentified. Each TCR beta cDNA library carried unique molecular identifiers. A single record per CDR3 protein comes from TCRdb applying MiXCR to the PCR reads. The sample contains 740,000 or so distinct CDR3 sequences, roughly 50% of which appear only once. Sequencing input: blood. These receptors originate from a girl aged 5-17 years with multiple sclerosis.

This clonotype was observed a handful of times. The chain recombines TRBV10-2 with TRBJ2-5; D perhaps matches TRBD2 (7 bases). From germline, CDR1 is WSHSY and CDR2 SAAADI. The CDR3 covers 13 residues. Trimming removed 7 bases from V and 5 bases from J, with 14 bases in between. CDR3 residues: CASTGGRRETQYF. In DNA, the CDR3 is TGCGCCAGCACCGGGGGGCGCAGGGAGACCCAGTACTTC.

This clonotype has only a few counts. V gene TRBV7-2 combines with J gene TRBJ1-1; unclear D gene. Germline V gene data show CDR1 as SGHTA and CDR2 as FQGNSA. V gave up 0 bases and J gave up 2 bases, with 7 bases separating them. The CDR3 runs 14 residues. This CDR3 reads CASSLAHRNTEAFF. CDR3 DNA: TGTGCCAGCAGCTTAGCGCACAGAAACACTGAAGCTTTCTTT.

This sequence joins TRBV7-8 and TRBJ2-5; the D gene is possibly TRBD2 (6 bases). The tail of the sequence fits TRBJ2-7 better, so the J call may be wrong. The CDR3 runs to 14 residues. The germline CDR1 and CDR2 sequences are SGHVS and FQNEAQ. DNA of the CDR3: TGTGCCAGCAGCTTAGCGGACTACCCCCACGAGCAGTACTTC. It is translated as CASSLADYPHEQYF.

This chain connects TRBV20-1 to TRBJ2-7; 8 bases map to TRBD1. Germline CDR1 is DFQATT and CDR2 is SNEGSKA (reference sequence). There are 13 residues in the CDR3. The junction had 5 bases not matched to a gene; V was cut back by 6 bases and J by 1 base. Here the CDR3 DNA reads TGCAGTGCGTGGAGACAGGGGTCCTACGAGCAGTACTTC. As protein: CSAWRQGSYEQYF.

The chain has TRBV5-1 and TRBJ1-2; 9 bases map to TRBD1. The ends lost 4 bases at V and 7 bases at J; junction bases unmatched: 8. CDR3 length: 14 amino acids. Per germline, CDR1 SGHRS and CDR2 YFSETQ. As DNA, the CDR3 is TGCGCCAGCAGCCGGGAGGGACAGGGTTCTGGCTACACCTTC. This encodes CASSREGQGSGYTF.

The chain couples TRBV12-3 or TRBV12-4 to TRBJ2-7, with 8 bases lining up with TRBD2. CDR3 length equals 13 residues. V was clipped by 10 bases and J by 6 bases; unmatched bases: 11. This chain's CDR3 is CATTIAGRSEQYF. The CDR3 nucleotides are TGTGCCACCACGATAGCGGGAAGGTCCGAGCAGTACTTC.

The chain uses TRBV10-3 and TRBJ2-5, with D possibly matching TRBD2 (6 bases). The germline V and J ends were trimmed by 6 bases and 4 bases, with 15 bases remaining between them. This CDR3 is 14 amino acids long. Germline V CDR1 and CDR2: ENHRY, SYGVKD. CDR3 nucleotide sequence: TGTGCCATCAGGGATTCTAACGGGGGAGAGACCCAGTACTTC. This codes for CAIRDSNGGETQYF.

The rearrangement joins TRBV12-3 or TRBV12-4 to TRBJ2-7; TRBD1 matches 9 bases. After removal of 10 bases from V and 4 bases from J, the junction contained 8 bases not matched to a gene. This CDR3 comprises 13 residues. In nucleotides, the CDR3 is TGTGCCACCGGCCGGGACAGGGTGTACGAGCAGTACTTC. Protein sequence: CATGRDRVYEQYF.

V is TRBV14 and J is TRBJ2-7; D may be TRBD2 (6 bases). V was pared by 4 bases and J by 0 bases, with 16 bases between. Germline V gives CDR1 SGHDN, CDR2 FVKESK. The CDR3 loop spans 16 amino acids. CDR3 nucleotides: TGTGCCAGCAGCCTCTCCCTGGGACTCGGCTCCTACGAGCAGTACTTC. This translates into CASSLSLGLGSYEQYF.

This clonotype has only a few counts. The chain is built from TRBV12-3 or TRBV12-4 and TRBJ2-7, with TRBD1 matching 12 bases. The trim removed 4 bases at V and 5 bases at J, leaving 3 bases unmatched. The CDR3 has 14 residues. DNA for the CDR3: TGTGCCAGCAGTTATGGGACAGGGGGCAACGAGCAGTACTTC. It specifies CASSYGTGGNEQYF.

The genes are TRBV5-1 and TRBJ1-1; D uncertain. The CDR3 sequence is 14 residues long. Germline assignment: CDR1 SGHRS and CDR2 YFSETQ. V was trimmed by 3 bases and J by 3 bases, leaving 12 bases between them. In nucleotides, the CDR3 is TGCGCCAGCAGCTCGTCACAAAGGGACACTGAAGCTTTCTTT. Translation gives CASSSSQRDTEAFF.

This clonotype was counted only a few times. This sequence joins TRBV15 and TRBJ2-5, with 7 nucleotides matching TRBD2. From germline, CDR1 is LNHNV and CDR2 YYDKDF (reference sequence). The CDR3 runs 16 residues. V trimming: 5 bases; J trimming: 3 bases; junction bases outside the gene matches: 12. Here the CDR3 DNA reads TGTGCCACCAGCTTCCTTTGGGGCGGGAGCGAAGAGACCCAGTACTTC. This encodes CATSFLWGGSEETQYF.

Only a few counts were recorded for this clonotype. The gene calls are TRBV27 and TRBJ2-5; D remains unclear. The CDR3 loop spans 13 amino acids. Germline V gene lookup returns CDR1 MNHEY and CDR2 SMNVEV (reference sequence). V was cut by 4 bases and J by 5 bases, with 11 bases left in between. The CDR3 DNA is TGTGCCAGCAGTTCCTCCCCAGTGGAGACCCAGTACTTC. The encoded protein is CASSSSPVETQYF.

The chain uses TRBV6-5 and TRBJ2-7; 7 bases are shared with TRBD1. The CDR3 is 15 residues long. The V gene's germline CDR1 is MNHEY and CDR2 SVGAGI. V shed 5 bases and J 1 base; nucleotides not matched to a gene: 8. CDR3 amino acids: CASSRQGTGSYEQYF. The CDR3 coding sequence is TGTGCCAGCAGTCGACAGGGCACCGGGTCCTACGAGCAGTACTTC.

The chain has TRBV29-1 and TRBJ2-1; D is perhaps TRBD1 (6 bases). The V gene's germline CDR1 is SQVTM and CDR2 ANQGSEA. The CDR3 loop spans 13 amino acids. The V and J ends lost 7 bases and 0 bases respectively, with 10 bases between them. CDR3 sequence (DNA): TGCAGCGGAGGGACATCCTCCTACAATGAGCAGTTCTTC. Amino acid sequence: CSGGTSSYNEQFF.

As DNA, the CDR3 is TGCGCCAGCAGCTTGGTTCCAGCGGGAGACACAGATACGCAGTATTTT. Translating it yields CASSLVPAGDTDTQYF. This chain connects TRBV5-1 to TRBJ2-3; 8 bases are a match to TRBD2. This CDR3 has 16 amino acids. Looked up from germline, CDR1 is SGHRS and CDR2 is YFSETQ. Trimming cost V 0 bases and J 2 bases; bases outside gene matches: 5.

Comments on this clonotype: A read error may produce the germline difference seen at one junction end. The chain recombines TRBV29-1 with TRBJ2-7, with unresolved D. The CDR3 runs to 13 residues. Germline V gene sequence: CDR1 SQVTM, CDR2 ANQGSEA. CDR3 region: CNVRRSGSYEQYF. CDR3 coding DNA: TGCAACGTTCGTAGATCTGGTTCCTACGAGCAGTACTTC.

V is TRBV27 and J is TRBJ2-7; D may be TRBD1 or TRBD2 (5 bases each). This CDR3 has 13 amino acids. CDR1 MNHEY and CDR2 SMNVEV come from the germline V gene (reference sequence). V lost 9 bases, J lost 5 bases, and 17 bases lay in between. CDR3 sequence (DNA): TGTGCCAGTACCAAGAGGGGTTGGGACGAGCAGTACTTC. It translates to CASTKRGWDEQYF.

This clonotype came up a few times. The J gene is TRBJ2-1, the V gene TRBV4-2; D gene uncertain. Trimming cost V 1 base and J 8 bases, with 6 bases left between them. This CDR3 spans 12 amino acids. The V gene's germline CDR1 is LGHNA and CDR2 YNFKEQ. CDR3 bases: TGTGCCAGCAGCCAAGGCCGGGATGAGCAGTTCTTC. Its protein product is CASSQGRDEQFF.

V gene TRBV15 combines with J gene TRBJ2-3; 11 bases align to TRBD2. The V gene end was trimmed by 1 base and the J gene end by 6 bases; junction bases not matched to a gene: 3. Germline lookup yields CDR1 LNHNV and CDR2 YYDKDF (reference sequence). This CDR3 region has 15 residues. This chain's CDR3 is CATSRVSGRGDTQYF. CDR3 nucleotides: TGTGCCACCAGCAGAGTTAGCGGGAGGGGGGATACGCAGTATTTT. Complete variable domain (other parts from reference TRBV15 and TRBJ2-3): DAMVIQNPRYQVTQFGKPVTLSCSQTLNHNVMYWYQQKSSQAPKLLFHYYDKDFNNEADTPDNFQSRRPNTSFCFLDIRSPGLGDTAMYLCATSRVSGRGDTQYFGPGTRLTVL.

This chain uses TRBV29-1 with TRBJ2-1; maybe TRBD1 (6 bases). V was shortened by 2 bases and J by 0 bases, with 8 bases between the two germline ends. This CDR3 contains 14 residues. Germline CDR1 reads SQVTM; CDR2 reads ANQGSEA. This chain's CDR3 is CSVEQGSSYNEQFF. The CDR3 DNA is TGCAGCGTTGAACAGGGGTCCTCCTACAATGAGCAGTTCTTC.

This chain joins TRBV4-1 and TRBJ2-7; no definite D call. V dropped 1 base and J dropped 0 bases, with 10 bases sitting between them. Germline V CDR1 and CDR2: MGHRA, YSYEKL. The CDR3 has 15 amino acids. In DNA form, the CDR3 reads TGCGCCAGCAGCCAAGGGCTACTCATCTCCTACGAGCAGTACTTC. Translating it yields CASSQGLLISYEQYF.

The chain carries TRBV29-1 and TRBJ2-3, with D maybe TRBD2 (6 bases). The CDR3 has 14 residues. CDR1 SQVTM and CDR2 ANQGSEA come from the germline V gene. V was cut by 1 base and J by 1 base, with 9 bases left in between. Written as DNA, the CDR3 is TGCAGCGTTGAAGCCAGGGAGGGCACAGATACGCAGTATTTT. It yields the protein CSVEAREGTDTQYF.

In this sample, this clonotype turned up a few times. The chain combines TRBV12-3 or TRBV12-4 with TRBJ2-5; tentative D call: TRBD1 (6 bases). The end of the DNA is better explained by TRBJ2-7, so the J call may be wrong. CDR3 length: 13 amino acids. In DNA form, the CDR3 reads TGTGCCAGCAGTTGGACAGACGACTACGAGCAGTACTTC. Amino acid sequence: CASSWTDDYEQYF.

There are a few counts of this clonotype. The rearrangement uses TRBV11-2 and TRBJ2-2, with D unresolved. The CDR3 loop spans 13 amino acids. The germline V and J ends were trimmed by 5 bases and 4 bases, with 8 bases remaining between them. The germline gives CDR1 SGHAT, CDR2 FQNNGV. In DNA, the CDR3 is TGTGCCAGCAGCCCAGCCGGCACCGGGGAGCTGTTTTTT. Translation: CASSPAGTGELFF.

This chain uses TRBV6-6 with TRBJ2-1; 12 bases fit TRBD2. The germline V gene encodes CDR1 MNHNY and CDR2 SVGAGI (reference sequence). V trimming: 2 bases; J trimming: 8 bases; junction bases outside the gene matches: 10. The CDR3 sequence is 17 residues long. Written as DNA, the CDR3 is TGTGCCAGCAGTTACGGAGAGCTAGCGGGGGGGCGGGATGAGCAGTTCTTC. Its protein product is CASSYGELAGGRDEQFF.